Listed below are T cell receptor beta chains from one sample, sequenced in a study of a mutant IDH1 vaccine in newly diagnosed glioma. Sequencing was performed with immunoSEQ multiplex PCR; in TCRdb, only in-frame clones are kept and a portion is missing. The data show 45,000 to 65,000 clones, roughly 80% seen once. These receptors have no known antigen. The material sequenced was PBMCs, taken from a glioma patient whose treatment included an IDH1 peptide vaccine. The receptor source for this set is a woman in her late teens or twenties with glioma. Some clones in this sample may be carry-over from other donors' samples. Both conserved end residues are part of each CDR3. A D gene is named only where the DNA matches it firmly. Size values are once, few and many counts, or a class for expanded clones, and some rows have none.

>TRBV4-1|TRBJ2-6|NA|NA
TGCGCCAGCAGCCAAGGCCAGGGTTCTGGGGCCAACGTCCTGACTTTC
CASSQGQGSGANVLTF
>TRBV6-5|TRBJ1-5|NA|NA
TGTGCCAGCAAAGTCAGGGAGAATCAGCCCCAGCATTTT
CASKVRENQPQHF
>TRBV28|TRBJ1-2|few|NA
TGTGCCAGCAGTTTAACAGGGAGCTATGGCTACACCTTC
CASSLTGSYGYTF
>TRBV15|TRBJ2-2|once|NA
TGTGCCACCAGCAGAGATGCCCCGGGACTTGCGAACACCGGGGAGCTGTTTTTT
CATSRDAPGLANTGELFF
>TRBV9|TRBJ1-4|once|NA
TGTGCCAGCAGCGTCACAGGGTTTTCTAATGAAAAACTGTTTTTT
CASSVTGFSNEKLFF
>TRBV5-1|TRBJ2-1|once|TRBD2
TGCGCCAGCAGCTTGGACCTAGCGGGAGGGGGGGAGCAGTTCTTC
CASSLDLAGGGEQFF
>TRBV29-1|TRBJ2-6|NA|TRBD1
TGCAGCGTTCTCAAGCGCACAGGGGCTGGGGCCAACGTCCTGACTTTC
CSVLKRTGAGANVLTF
>TRBV7-6|TRBJ2-7|NA|TRBD1
TGTGCCAGCAGTCCCCGGACAGGGGAGCAGTACTTC
CASSPRTGEQYF
>TRBV19|TRBJ2-4|NA|NA
TGTGCCAGTAGTTTAGGGATAGCCAAAAACATTCAGTACTTC
CASSLGIAKNIQYF
>TRBV5-1|TRBJ2-1|NA|TRBD2
TGCGCCAGCAGCCCGGGGGGGGAGGCGCAGTTCTTC
CASSPGGEAQFF
>TRBV7-9|TRBJ1-2|NA|NA
TGTGCCAGCAGCTTACGCGATGGCTACACCTTC
CASSLRDGYTF
>TRBV5-1|TRBJ2-7|NA|NA
TGCGCCAGCAGCTTGTCGCACGGTGTCTTTCCGGGTGAGCAGTACTTC
CASSLSHGVFPGEQYF
>TRBV27|TRBJ1-4|NA|NA
TGTGCCAGCAGTTTACTCGCAACTAATGAAAAACTGTTTTTT
CASSLLATNEKLFF
>TRBV5-6|TRBJ2-1|NA|TRBD2
TGTGCCAGCAGCCCGGGACTAGCGGACTACAATGAGCAGTTCTTC
CASSPGLADYNEQFF
>TRBV2|TRBJ1-1|NA|NA
TGTGCCAGCAGTCAGACTCTGAACACTGAAGCTTTCTTT
CASSQTLNTEAFF
>TRBV19|TRBJ2-4|NA|NA
TGTGCCAGTAGTATAGGGCTAGCCAAAAACATTCAGTACTTC
CASSIGLAKNIQYF
>TRBV2|TRBJ2-7|NA|TRBD2
TGTGCCAGCAGTGAAGAGGTTAGCGGGGGCTCCTACGAGCAGTACTTC
CASSEEVSGGSYEQYF
>TRBV6-5|TRBJ1-6|once|NA
TGTGCCAGCAGTCACGTGGGGCAGGGTGGGGACCCCCTCCACTTT
CASSHVGQGGDPLHF